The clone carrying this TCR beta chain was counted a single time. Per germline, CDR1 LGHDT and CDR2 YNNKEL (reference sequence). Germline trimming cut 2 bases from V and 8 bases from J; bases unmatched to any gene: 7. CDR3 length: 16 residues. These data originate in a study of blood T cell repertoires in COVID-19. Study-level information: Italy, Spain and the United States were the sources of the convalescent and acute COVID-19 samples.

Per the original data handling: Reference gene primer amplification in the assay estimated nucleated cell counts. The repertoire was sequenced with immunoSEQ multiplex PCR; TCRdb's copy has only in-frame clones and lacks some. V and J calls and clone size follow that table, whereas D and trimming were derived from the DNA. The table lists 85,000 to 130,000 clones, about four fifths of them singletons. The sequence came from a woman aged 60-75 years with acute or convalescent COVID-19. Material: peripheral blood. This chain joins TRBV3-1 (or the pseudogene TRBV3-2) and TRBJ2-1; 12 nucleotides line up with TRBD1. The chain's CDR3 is CASSQHAGQGAYEQFF. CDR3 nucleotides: TGTGCCAGCAGCCAACATGCGGGACAGGGGGCCTATGAGCAGTTCTTC.